Each of the 9 T cell receptor beta chains below was sequenced from the same sample in a study of T cell repertoires in cytomegalovirus infection. Their antigens remain unidentified. TCRdb analysed the reads with MiXCR anew, one entry per CDR3 protein. Of about 830,000 distinct CDR3 sequences detected, about 30% appear once; the ten largest clones hold around 11%. The sample here was cultured CD8+ T cells from PBMCs, taken from culture after CMV antigen stimulation. The receptors originated from a human donor in good health (CMV status not recorded). Some clones in this sample may be carry-over from other donors' samples.

V usage is TRBV6-6 and J usage is TRBJ1-4; TRBD1 matches at 9 bases. Germline trimming cut 7 bases from V and 4 bases from J; bases unmatched to any gene: 4. Per the germline V gene, CDR1 is MNHNY and CDR2 is SVGAGI (reference sequence). This CDR3 has 14 amino acids. The CDR3 region is CASTWDRVNEKLFF. The DNA for the CDR3 is TGTGCCAGCACCTGGGACAGGGTTAATGAAAAACTGTTTTTT.

The J gene is TRBJ2-5, the V gene TRBV7-2; D is possibly TRBD2 (6 bases). Germline V lookup: CDR1 SGHTA, CDR2 FQGNSA. V lost 5 bases, J lost 5 bases, and 15 bases lay in between. The CDR3 is made up of 14 amino acids. Here the CDR3 DNA reads TGTGCCAGCAGCCTTCGGCGGGGCGCCGAGACCCAGTACTTC. This translates into CASSLRRGAETQYF.

The CDR3 region has the DNA TGTGCCAGCAGCTTAGCGCGTGGTCTAGGTGACACAGATACGCAGTATTTT. Amino acids: CASSLARGLGDTDTQYF. This chain uses TRBV7-9 with TRBJ2-3; D uncertain. The germline CDR1 and CDR2 sequences are SEHNR and FQNEAQ (reference sequence). V lost 0 bases and J 2 bases, leaving 15 bases between the germline ends. The CDR3 runs to 17 residues.

The V gene is TRBV7-9, the J gene TRBJ1-1, with 9 positions matching TRBD1. CDR3 length equals 16 residues. V was pared by 4 bases and J by 4 bases, with 10 bases of the junction left unmatched. Germline V lookup: CDR1 SEHNR, CDR2 FQNEAQ (reference sequence). The chain's CDR3 is CASSSIRRTGATEAFF. In DNA form, the CDR3 reads TGTGCCAGCAGCTCCATCCGTCGGACAGGGGCCACTGAAGCTTTCTTT.

This clonotype was picked up many times. The V and J genes are TRBV7-8 and TRBJ2-2; 8 bases line up with TRBD2. The CDR3 runs to 15 residues. The V gene end was trimmed by 5 bases and the J gene end by 0 bases; junction bases not matched to a gene: 2. CDR1 SGHVS and CDR2 FQNEAQ come from the germline V gene. CDR3 protein: CASSATSANTGELFF. The CDR3 coding sequence is TGTGCCAGCAGCGCGACTAGCGCGAACACCGGGGAGCTGTTTTTT.

The CDR3 region is CSASPSVGPGYTF. CDR3 coding DNA: TGCAGTGCTAGTCCCTCTGTGGGTCCTGGCTACACCTTC. This chain joins TRBV20-1 and TRBJ1-2; no clear D. The CDR3 runs 13 residues. The germline V gene encodes CDR1 DFQATT and CDR2 SNEGSKA (reference sequence). Trimming took off 3 bases at V and 7 bases at J, with 15 bases between the two ends.

This chain joins TRBV5-1 and TRBJ2-3, with 11 positions matching TRBD1. Germline CDR1 reads SGHRS; CDR2 reads YFSETQ. The length of the CDR3 is 15 residues. Trimming at V came to 2 bases and at J to 6 bases, leaving 5 bases not matched to a gene. The CDR3 sequence is CASSLGQGASDTQYF. The CDR3 nucleotides are TGCGCCAGCAGCTTAGGACAGGGGGCTTCGGATACGCAGTATTTT.

This chain joins TRBV12-3 or TRBV12-4 and TRBJ2-1; no definite D call. With 3 bases removed from V and 8 bases from J, the gap between germline ends came to 5 bases. The CDR3 has 11 residues. The CDR3 spells CASSLKDEQFF. DNA of the CDR3: TGTGCCAGCAGTTTGAAGGATGAGCAGTTCTTC.

This clonotype was observed many times. The chain couples TRBV7-8 to TRBJ2-1, with TRBD2 matching 7 bases. The ends lost 10 bases at V and 3 bases at J; junction bases unmatched: 9. The CDR3 runs to 14 residues. CDR1 is SGHVS, CDR2 FQNEAQ, per germline. This CDR3 is CATALAAYYNEQFF. DNA for the CDR3: TGTGCCACGGCCCTAGCGGCCTACTACAATGAGCAGTTCTTC.